The 4 T cell receptor beta chains reported below all come from one sample, sequenced in a study of T-cell memory formation after mild COVID-19. One entry per CDR3 protein results from TCRdb running MiXCR on the 5' RACE reads. The table lists fewer than 700,000 distinct CDR3 sequences, about 20% of them singletons, with 7% to 9% in the top ten. Sequencing used PBMCs or a T cell subset sorted from them (not recorded which). The receptor source for this set is an adult woman who had mild COVID-19 (a few samples of this study predate the infection). Cell type and time point are not known.

This clonotype was counted a few times. The chain recombines TRBV28 with TRBJ1-1; tentative D call: TRBD1 (6 bases). The CDR3 sequence is 15 residues long. Trimming removed 5 bases from V and 3 bases from J, with 16 bases in between. Per germline, CDR1 MDHEN and CDR2 SYDVKM. The CDR3 here is CASSARGGADTEAFF. The CDR3 DNA reads TGTGCCAGCAGTGCCAGAGGGGGGGCTGACACTGAAGCTTTCTTT.

This chain connects TRBV6-5 to TRBJ1-2; D remains ambiguous. Deletions cut 6 bases from V and 9 bases from J, with 17 bases between. The CDR3 is 13 amino acids. The germline CDR1 and CDR2 sequences are MNHEY and SVGAGI. The CDR3 here is CASRRNEGFSYTF. CDR3 DNA: TGTGCCAGCAGAAGAAACGAAGGATTCAGCTACACCTTC.

This clonotype was detected only a few times. The J gene is TRBJ2-7, the V gene TRBV6-6; TRBD2 aligns across 10 bases. Losses at the gene ends were 6 bases for V and 3 bases for J; bases not matched to a gene: 5. The germline CDR1 and CDR2 sequences are MNHNY and SVGAGI (reference sequence). The CDR3 consists of 14 residues. The CDR3 DNA follows: TGTGCCAGCAGGTTCAGCGGGGGGGGCTACGAGCAGTACTTC. Translation gives CASRFSGGGYEQYF.

This clonotype was detected many times. V is TRBV25-1 and J is TRBJ1-1; D not certain. Germline CDR1 reads MGHDK; CDR2 reads SYGVNS. This CDR3 is built from 13 residues. Between the trimmed V and J ends, which lost 4 bases and 5 bases, there was a span of 11 bases. CDR3 region: CASSGGGGTEAFF. For the CDR3, the DNA is TGTGCCAGCAGTGGAGGAGGAGGAACTGAAGCTTTCTTT.